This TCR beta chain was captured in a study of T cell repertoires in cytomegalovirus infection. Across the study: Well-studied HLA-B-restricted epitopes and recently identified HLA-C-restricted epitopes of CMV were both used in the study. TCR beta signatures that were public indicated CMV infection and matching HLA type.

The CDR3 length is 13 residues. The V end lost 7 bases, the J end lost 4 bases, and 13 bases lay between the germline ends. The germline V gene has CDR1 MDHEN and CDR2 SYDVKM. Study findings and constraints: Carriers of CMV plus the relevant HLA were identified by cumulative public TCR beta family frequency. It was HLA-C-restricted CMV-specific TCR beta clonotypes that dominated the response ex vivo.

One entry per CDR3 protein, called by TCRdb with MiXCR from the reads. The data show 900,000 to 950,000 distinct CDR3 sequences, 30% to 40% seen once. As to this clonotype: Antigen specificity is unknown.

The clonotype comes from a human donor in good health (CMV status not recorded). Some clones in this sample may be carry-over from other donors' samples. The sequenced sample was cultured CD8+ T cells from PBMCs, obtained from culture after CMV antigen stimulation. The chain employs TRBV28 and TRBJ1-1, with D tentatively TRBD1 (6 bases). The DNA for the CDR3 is TGTGCCAGCAATAGGGGGGGGGGCACTGAAGCTTTCTTT. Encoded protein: CASNRGGGTEAFF.